The 30 T cell receptor beta chains listed next were all sequenced from one sample in a study of breast tumors, draining lymph nodes, adjacent tissues. TCRdb independently ran MiXCR on the multiplex PCR reads; one entry per CDR3 protein. The sample consists of approximately 280,000 distinct CDR3 sequences, more than 30% of them appearing once. Breast cancer patients provided tissue from their axillary draining lymph nodes. Sequences were obtained from axillary lymph node tissue. The receptors come from a female donor with breast cancer. Some clones in this sample may be carry-over from other donors' samples.

This clonotype was found many times. For the CDR3, the DNA is TGTGCCAGCAACCAAGCGGGAGCGTCCTACGAGCAGTACTTC. The encoded protein is CASNQAGASYEQYF. This rearrangement joins TRBV5-8 to TRBJ2-7; 8 nucleotides align to TRBD2. CDR1 SGHTS and CDR2 YDEGEE come from the germline V gene. V lost 6 bases, J lost 1 base, and 6 bases stayed unmatched. The CDR3 consists of 14 residues.

Regarding this clonotype: This may arise from a read error, as a much more abundant clone is one base away. This chain connects TRBV20-1 to TRBJ2-7; no reliable D call. CDR3 length equals 14 residues. V lost 7 bases to trimming and J lost 6 bases, with 22 bases between them. Germline CDR1 reads DFQATT; CDR2 reads SNEGSKA (reference sequence). Written as DNA, the CDR3 is TGCAGTGGCACACCTGGACGGAATTTCTCCGAGCAGTACTTC. Protein: CSGTPGRNFSEQYF.

Many counts were recorded for this clonotype. The V gene is TRBV12-3 or TRBV12-4, the J gene TRBJ1-3, with a possible D match to TRBD1 (6 bases). The CDR3 is 16 amino acids. V was trimmed by 5 bases and J by 5 bases, leaving 19 bases between them. CDR3 bases: TGTGCCAGCAGTAAGCATCAGGGGAGGATCAGAAACACCATATATTTT. It yields the protein CASSKHQGRIRNTIYF.

Regarding this clonotype: A clone one base away is much larger, so this may be a read error. This chain links TRBV2 with TRBJ2-5; 7 bases line up with TRBD2. V gave up 5 bases and J gave up 5 bases; unmatched junction bases: 8. The length of the CDR3 is 14 residues. CDR1 and CDR2 from the germline V gene are SNHLY and FYNNEI. This chain's CDR3 is CASSNGGLMETQYF. The CDR3 nucleotides read TGTGCCAGCAGTAATGGGGGACTAATGGAGACCCAGTACTTC.

V usage is TRBV29-1 and J usage is TRBJ1-3, with a tentative D call TRBD1 (5 bases). Looked up from germline, CDR1 is SQVTM and CDR2 is ANQGSEA. This CDR3 has 13 amino acids. CDR3 in amino acids: CSYSGGSGNTIYF. In DNA form, the CDR3 reads TGCAGTTACTCGGGGGGCTCTGGAAACACCATATATTTT.

The rearrangement links TRBV11-2 to TRBJ1-5; perhaps TRBD1 as D (6 bases). The length of the CDR3 is 14 residues. Germline V CDR1 and CDR2: SGHAT, FQNNGV. V was shortened by 5 bases and J by 7 bases, with 15 bases between the two germline ends. CDR3 amino acids: CASSGGQKNQPQHF. The CDR3 DNA reads TGTGCCAGCAGCGGGGGACAAAAGAACCAGCCCCAGCATTTT.

In the case of this clonotype: This may be a read error, as it is one base from a much larger clone. The J gene is TRBJ2-3, the V gene TRBV10-3; the match to TRBD1 covers 7 bases. J gave up 2 bases and V 5 bases, and 13 bases lay outside the gene matches. The CDR3 runs to 17 residues. CDR1 is ENHRY and CDR2 is SYGVKD in the germline V gene. The CDR3 spells CAISFNTGAAPTDTQYF. In DNA, the CDR3 is TGTGCCATCAGTTTCAACACAGGGGCTGCTCCCACAGATACGCAGTATTTT.

This clonotype was counted at least ten times. Compared with germline, one end of the junction differs, possibly owing to a read error. The V call is TRBV7-7, the J call TRBJ2-1; 8 bases map to TRBD1. CDR3 length: 11 amino acids. Germline values: CDR1 SSHAT, CDR2 FNYEAQ (reference sequence). The CDR3 region is CASSTGGQQFF. The CDR3 DNA follows: TGTGCTAGCAGTACAGGGGGGCAACAGTTCTTC.

This clonotype was picked up many times. This rearrangement joins TRBV7-9 to TRBJ1-2; 10 positions match TRBD1. The CDR3 covers 17 residues. Germline V gene data show CDR1 as SEHNR and CDR2 as FQNEAQ (reference sequence). V shed 1 base and J 4 bases; nucleotides not matched to a gene: 9. The CDR3 protein is CASSLGKRQGAVYGYTF. CDR3 bases: TGTGCCAGCAGCTTAGGAAAAAGACAGGGGGCAGTCTATGGCTACACCTTC.

This clonotype occurred many times. This chain connects TRBV7-9 to TRBJ2-1; D gene ambiguous. Trimming cost V 3 bases and J 6 bases, with 15 bases left between them. Germline CDR1 SEHNR, CDR2 FQNEAQ (reference sequence). This CDR3 is built from 15 residues. CDR3 bases: TGTGCCAGCAGCTTCCCCGGCACGGGTCTCAATGAGCAGTTCTTC. Protein: CASSFPGTGLNEQFF.

This clonotype was observed at least ten times. CDR3 protein: CSASYQGLRYEQYF. Here the CDR3 DNA reads TGCAGTGCTAGTTATCAGGGGCTGAGATACGAGCAGTACTTC. The chain employs TRBV20-1 and TRBJ2-7; possible D gene TRBD1, 6 bases. V shed 3 bases and J shed 4 bases, with 16 bases lying between them. The germline V gene encodes CDR1 DFQATT and CDR2 SNEGSKA (reference sequence). This CDR3 region has 14 residues.

This clonotype was seen only a few times. The chain couples TRBV5-6 to TRBJ2-2; D perhaps matches TRBD2 (6 bases). The CDR3 has 15 residues. Germline loops: CDR1 SGHDT, CDR2 YYEEEE. Trimming took 4 bases from V and 6 from J, leaving 16 bases between them. In DNA form, the CDR3 reads TGTGCCAGCAGCCCGGCCGGGGGTCGGGCCGGGGAGCTGTTTTTT. Its protein product is CASSPAGGRAGELFF.

On this clonotype: This CDR3 is missing its conserved last phenylalanine or tryptophan, likely due to a read error. This chain connects TRBV11-2 to TRBJ2-7, with 7 bases matching TRBD1. CDR1 and CDR2 from the germline V gene are SGHAT and FQNNGV. This CDR3 spans 13 amino acids. Trimming at V came to 5 bases and at J to 6 bases, leaving 7 bases not matched to a gene. The CDR3: CASSVGQASEQYL. The CDR3 coding sequence is TGTGCCAGCAGCGTTGGACAGGCCTCCGAGCAGTACCTC.

The J gene is TRBJ2-5, the V gene TRBV25-1; tentatively, D is TRBD1 (6 bases). The germline V and J ends were trimmed by 5 bases and 4 bases, with 20 bases remaining between them. CDR1 and CDR2 (germline): MGHDK, SYGVNS. The CDR3 has 16 residues. The CDR3 protein is CASSPTGRTGRETQYF. For the CDR3, the DNA is TGTGCCAGCAGTCCTACAGGGAGAACAGGACGAGAGACCCAGTACTTC.

Of note for this clonotype: Possible read error: a much larger clone is one base away. The genes are TRBV5-1 and TRBJ2-1; 14 bases align to TRBD2. CDR1 is SGHRS and CDR2 is YFSETQ in the germline V gene. This CDR3 region has 16 residues. Here the CDR3 reads CASSKRLAGGGNEQSF. The CDR3, as DNA: TGCGCCAGCAGCAAGAGACTAGCGGGAGGGGGGAATGAGCAGTCCTTC.

As to this clonotype: This may come from a read error, since a much larger clone is one base off. The chain combines TRBV5-5 with TRBJ2-2; no definite D call. The CDR3 covers 13 residues. The germline V gene has CDR1 SGHKS and CDR2 YYEKEE (reference sequence). CDR3: CAGSLVASGELFF. In DNA, the CDR3 is TGTGCCGGCAGCTTAGTAGCATCCGGGGAGCTGTTTTTT.

Concerning this clonotype: This may be a read error: a much more frequent sequence differs by one nucleotide. This rearrangement joins TRBV5-5 to TRBJ2-7; 8 bases align to TRBD1. CDR1 and CDR2 from the germline V gene are SGHKS and YYEKEE (reference sequence). The CDR3 is 15 residues long. J lost 1 base, V lost 3 bases, and 6 bases had no gene match. The CDR3 sequence: CASSSEDRDSYEQYF. The DNA for the CDR3 is TGTGCCAGCAGCTCGGAGGACAGGGATTCCTACGAGCAGTACTTC. The full variable domain, with the rest looked up from reference TRBV5-5 and TRBJ2-7, is DAGVTQSPTHLIKTRGQQVTLRCSPISGHKSVSWYQQVLGQGPQFIFQYYEKEERGRGNFPDRFSARQFPNYSSELNVNALLLGDSALYLCASSSEDRDSYEQYFGPGTRLTVT.

Notes on this clonotype: This may stem from a read error, because a much larger clone lies one nucleotide away. This is likely a read error, given that the CDR3 carries no conserved phenylalanine or tryptophan at its end. The chain couples TRBV5-4 to TRBJ2-5; tentative D call: TRBD2 (5 bases). The CDR3 is 14 residues long. The ends were cut back, 5 bases at V and 4 bases at J, with 15 bases in the middle. Germline values: CDR1 SGHNT, CDR2 YYREEE (reference sequence). For the CDR3, the DNA is TGTGCCAGCAGTCTTAAGAGCGGTGGAGAGACCCAGTACTCC. Translated, it gives CASSLKSGGETQYS.

This clonotype was counted at least ten times. The chain uses TRBV29-1 and TRBJ2-5, with D hard to call. The germline CDR1 and CDR2 sequences are SQVTM and ANQGSEA. CDR3 length: 12 amino acids. Trimming cost V 3 bases and J 14 bases, with 19 bases left between them. The CDR3 loop is CSVETTTPPIYF. The CDR3 region has the DNA TGCAGCGTTGAGACCACCACTCCCCCGATATACTTC.

This clonotype was observed at least ten times. The V gene is TRBV30, the J gene TRBJ2-7, with a weak D call TRBD2 (6 bases). CDR1 and CDR2 from the germline V gene are GTSNPN and SVGIG (reference sequence). Deletions cut 3 bases from V and 6 bases from J, with 12 bases between. The CDR3 totals 12 residues. CDR3 coding DNA: TGTGCCTGGAGATCTTCGGGGGTCGAGCAGTACTTC. This translates into CAWRSSGVEQYF.

In its sample, this clonotype was seen many times. V gene TRBV5-1 combines with J gene TRBJ1-2; D gene ambiguous. The CDR3 is 15 residues long. Trimming stripped 0 bases from V and 5 bases from J, with 14 bases between. The germline V gene has CDR1 SGHRS and CDR2 YFSETQ. CDR3 loop: CASSLGQPDVYGYTF. CDR3 DNA: TGCGCCAGCAGCTTGGGTCAGCCCGACGTGTATGGCTACACCTTC.

This clonotype was seen at least ten times. The V call is TRBV15, the J call TRBJ2-5; TRBD2 aligns across 10 bases. The CDR3 totals 16 residues. V lost 0 bases, J lost 2 bases, and 3 bases stayed unmatched. Germline V gene sequence: CDR1 LNHNV, CDR2 YYDKDF (reference sequence). CDR3 protein: CATSRDGAGGQETQYF. The CDR3 nucleotides read TGTGCCACCAGCAGAGATGGAGCGGGAGGGCAAGAGACCCAGTACTTC.

The chain is built from TRBV12-3 or TRBV12-4 and TRBJ2-1; 10 bases align to TRBD2. J lost 6 bases, V lost 3 bases, and 8 bases had no gene match. The CDR3 runs 16 residues. This CDR3 is CASSFRRLAGANEQFF. CDR3 coding DNA: TGTGCCAGCAGTTTCAGACGCCTAGCGGGAGCCAATGAGCAGTTCTTC.

At least ten counts were recorded for this clonotype. V usage is TRBV6-5 and J usage is TRBJ2-3; possible D gene TRBD2, 5 bases. The germline V gene encodes CDR1 MNHEY and CDR2 SVGAGI. V was pared by 8 bases and J by 5 bases, with 8 bases between. The CDR3 consists of 11 residues. CDR3 sequence: CASGRGDTQYF. The CDR3 nucleotides are TGTGCCAGCGGCCGGGGAGATACGCAGTATTTT.

This clonotype was picked up many times. The chain has TRBV19 and TRBJ1-5; weak D call: TRBD1 (5 bases). Germline V gives CDR1 LNHDA, CDR2 SQIVND (reference sequence). The V and J ends lost 0 bases and 9 bases respectively, with 15 bases between them. The CDR3 is made up of 15 amino acids. This CDR3 reads CASSIEHRIGGPQHF. In nucleotides, the CDR3 is TGTGCCAGTAGTATAGAGCACAGGATTGGGGGGCCCCAGCATTTT.

The count of this clonotype is one. This sequence may be a read error, since a much larger clone differs from it by one base. The chain carries TRBV19 and TRBJ2-7; D not certain. Trimming took 8 bases from V and 6 from J, leaving 17 bases between them. Germline assignment: CDR1 LNHDA and CDR2 SQIVND (reference sequence). The CDR3 has 13 amino acids. The CDR3 sequence is CASCPTLYLEQYF. In DNA, the CDR3 is TGTGCCAGTTGTCCAACTCTATATCTCGAGCAGTACTTC.

A note on this clonotype: With a much larger clone just one base away, this may be a read error. The chain recombines TRBV6-6 with TRBJ1-3; D is ambiguous. The CDR3 loop spans 15 amino acids. Deletions cut 0 bases from V and 4 bases from J, with 10 bases between. CDR1 is MNHNY and CDR2 is SVGAGI in the germline V gene (reference sequence). The CDR3 DNA reads as TGTGCCAGCAGTTACTCGACCATTGCCGGAAACACCATATATTTT. Translation gives CASSYSTIAGNTIYF.

This clonotype showed up many times. The chain employs TRBV2 and TRBJ2-7, with TRBD1 as a possible D gene (5 bases). The V gene's germline CDR1 is SNHLY and CDR2 FYNNEI. The V end lost 5 bases, the J end lost 3 bases, and 17 bases lay between the germline ends. This CDR3 has 15 amino acids. For the CDR3, the DNA is TGTGCCAGCAGTTACAGCAGCACAGGACACTACGAGCAGTACTTC. Its translation: CASSYSSTGHYEQYF.

This clonotype was recorded at least ten times. The chain is built from TRBV6-1 and TRBJ2-7; TRBD1 might be the D (6 bases). In germline, CDR1 is MNHNS, CDR2 SASEGT. Trimming left V 11 bases short and J 2 bases short, with 19 bases between. The CDR3 has 14 residues. This CDR3 is CAVQGQGPTYEQYF. The CDR3 DNA reads as TGTGCCGTCCAGGGGCAGGGGCCGACCTACGAGCAGTACTTC.

This clonotype was counted a few times. The chain joins TRBV11-3 to TRBJ2-1; 10 bases are a match to TRBD2. This CDR3 has 16 amino acids. From germline, CDR1 is SGHNT and CDR2 YENEEA. V lost 5 bases to trimming and J lost 0 bases; unmatched junction nucleotides: 4. For the CDR3, the DNA is TGTGCCAGCAGCGCTAGCGGGAGTCACTCCTACAATGAGCAGTTCTTC. Translated: CASSASGSHSYNEQFF.